This T cell receptor beta chain stems from a study of shared clonotypes between healthy human individuals. In the source study's methods: For the immunoSEQ data, sequences were junction-only without quality scores, so filtering differed. Sequencing was performed with immunoSEQ multiplex PCR; in TCRdb, only in-frame clones are kept and a portion is missing. V and J calls and clone size follow that table, whereas D and trimming were derived from the DNA. The table shows roughly 1 million clones, with around 76% occurring only once. The J segment lost 5 bases and the V segment lost 0 bases, leaving 15 bases of the junction unmatched. Germline values: CDR1 MRHNA, CDR2 SNTAGT. The CDR3 extends over 20 amino acids.

The clonotype was recovered from a man aged 18-30 years in good health. The V call is TRBV6-4, the J call TRBJ2-5; 13 nucleotides align to TRBD2. The source material was memory CD4+ T cells sorted from blood. Subset here: CD45RA-negative fraction. This chain's CDR3 is CASSDSGGLGLAGVGETQYF. CDR3 sequence (DNA): TGTGCCAGCAGTGACTCGGGAGGGTTAGGACTAGCGGGAGTCGGGGAGACCCAGTACTTC.